The source of this TCR beta chain is a study of metastatic and nonmetastatic thyroid tumors. On the study more broadly: Comparison of repertoires was carried out across blood and tumor or nodule tissue from malignant and benign thyroid patients.

TCRdb re-called the PCR reads with MiXCR. The sample has about 43,000 clones; roughly 10% are singletons. V lost 6 bases to trimming and J lost 3 bases; unmatched junction nucleotides: 13. Germline CDR1 DFQATT, CDR2 SNEGSKA (reference sequence). The CDR3 is made up of 15 amino acids. Patients were all untreated before their thyroid surgery. Findings and limits, study-wide: Significantly greater TCR beta diversity was reportedly found in malignant thyroid tumors than in benign nodules (in blood and tumor).

This clone was seen repeatedly, ten times or more. Its antigen is unknown. The source is a female donor with papillary thyroid cancer or a benign thyroid nodule (not recorded which). Some clones in this sample may be carry-over from other donors' samples. The specimen sequenced was blood. V and J are TRBV20-1 and TRBJ1-2, with 7 bases matching TRBD1. The CDR3 region is CSATGTDFYYYGYTF. CDR3 DNA: TGCAGTGCCACCGGGACAGATTTCTACTACTATGGCTACACCTTC.